Listed here are 13 T cell receptor beta chains from one sample, sequenced in a study of blood T cell repertoires in COVID-19. Repertoires were generated with immunoSEQ multiplex PCR, while TCRdb's copy carries only in-frame clones and drops some. The sample lists about 87,000 clones; about 87% were seen once. The specimen was peripheral blood. The receptor set was obtained from a middle-aged man with acute or convalescent COVID-19.

This clone occurred a few times. CDR3 nucleotides: TGCGCCAGCAGTGATGGCGGGTTTGGGGGGGGTTATTCACCCCTCCACTTT. Its translation is CASSDGGFGGGYSPLHF. V and J are TRBV10-2 and TRBJ1-6, with D possibly being TRBD1 (5 bases). CDR1 WSHSY and CDR2 SAAADI come from the germline V gene. The V end was cut by 3 bases, the J end by 8 bases, with 20 bases between. The CDR3 runs 17 residues.

In its sample, this clone was seen once. This chain joins TRBV19 and TRBJ2-1; D not resolved. V gave up 4 bases and J gave up 4 bases, with 8 bases separating them. Germline V lookup: CDR1 LNHDA, CDR2 SQIVND (reference sequence). The CDR3 loop spans 13 amino acids. The chain's CDR3 is CASSSYTYNEQFF. DNA for the CDR3: TGTGCCAGTAGTAGCTATACTTACAATGAGCAGTTCTTC.

V and J are TRBV3-1 (or the pseudogene TRBV3-2) and TRBJ2-1, with a possible D match to TRBD2 (6 bases). V shed 4 bases and J shed 4 bases, with 8 bases lying between them. This CDR3 comprises 13 residues. CDR1 is LGHDT, CDR2 YNNKEL, per germline (reference sequence). Here the CDR3 reads CASSPGLYNEQFF. The CDR3 region has the DNA TGTGCCAGCAGCCCCGGACTATACAATGAGCAGTTCTTC.

The chain couples TRBV9 to TRBJ2-3; TRBD2 matches 11 bases. This CDR3 spans 15 amino acids. With V trimmed by 3 bases and J by 3 bases, 3 bases remained unmatched. Germline V gene sequence: CDR1 SGDLS, CDR2 YYNGEE. The CDR3 sequence: CASSATSGATDTQYF. CDR3 DNA sequence: TGTGCCAGCAGCGCGACTAGCGGGGCTACAGATACGCAGTATTTT.

The CDR3 DNA reads as TGTGCCAGCAGTTTTAGGGGGCTCAATGAAAAACTGTTTTTT. It encodes CASSFRGLNEKLFF. This chain links TRBV7-2 with TRBJ1-4; 7 bases are shared with TRBD1. The germline V gene encodes CDR1 SGHTA and CDR2 FQGNSA. The V and J ends lost 6 bases and 5 bases, in that order; junction bases with no gene match: 6. There are 14 residues in the CDR3.

The rearrangement joins TRBV30 to TRBJ2-7, with D tentatively TRBD1 (6 bases). The V gene's germline CDR1 is GTSNPN and CDR2 SVGIG (reference sequence). The V end was cut by 7 bases, the J end by 1 base, with 20 bases between. The CDR3 is 15 residues long. The CDR3 sequence: CASYETGSLSYEQYF. Written as DNA, the CDR3 is TGTGCCTCATACGAGACAGGAAGTCTTTCCTACGAGCAGTACTTC.

This chain links TRBV25-1 with TRBJ2-1, with D possibly being TRBD2 (7 bases). This CDR3 contains 17 residues. Germline CDR1 reads MGHDK; CDR2 reads SYGVNS. V gave up 4 bases and J gave up 0 bases, with 16 bases separating them. This chain's CDR3 is CASSGEGVVLSYNEQFF. In DNA form, the CDR3 reads TGTGCCAGCAGTGGGGAGGGGGTAGTACTCTCCTACAATGAGCAGTTCTTC.

The rearrangement uses TRBV5-4 and TRBJ2-3; 12 bases agree with TRBD2. CDR1 and CDR2 from the germline V gene are SGHNT and YYREEE (reference sequence). Losses at the gene ends were 4 bases for V and 0 bases for J; bases not matched to a gene: 6. This CDR3 contains 17 residues. The CDR3 region has the DNA TGTGCCAGCAGCCGCACACTAGCGGGAGGCAGCACAGATACGCAGTATTTT. The encoded protein is CASSRTLAGGSTDTQYF.

The J gene is TRBJ1-1, the V gene TRBV10-3, with D possibly matching TRBD1 (5 bases). The CDR3 consists of 15 residues. V dropped 8 bases and J dropped 2 bases, with 18 bases sitting between them. CDR1 ENHRY and CDR2 SYGVKD come from the germline V gene. Here the CDR3 DNA reads TGTGCCATCCGCGGTCTTCAGGGATCAAACACTGAAGCTTTCTTT. Protein product: CAIRGLQGSNTEAFF.

The V and J genes are TRBV5-1 and TRBJ2-1; 14 bases match TRBD2. There are 17 residues in the CDR3. The V gene end was trimmed by 1 base and the J gene end by 10 bases; junction bases not matched to a gene: 10. Germline CDR1 is SGHRS and CDR2 is YFSETQ. The CDR3 reads CASSLNSGLAGVGEQFF. For the CDR3, the DNA is TGCGCCAGCAGCTTGAACTCGGGACTAGCGGGAGTCGGGGAGCAGTTCTTC.

In this sample, this clone turned up a few times. The chain joins TRBV11-3 to TRBJ2-7, with a tentative D call TRBD2 (6 bases). The germline gives CDR1 SGHNT, CDR2 YENEEA. V lost 5 bases to trimming and J lost 6 bases, with 14 bases between them. The CDR3 totals 13 residues. The CDR3 sequence: CASSPGSESEQYF. DNA of the CDR3: TGTGCCAGCAGCCCCGGGAGCGAGAGCGAGCAGTACTTC.

The chain employs TRBV20-1 and TRBJ1-2, with 7 bases matching TRBD1. The CDR3 length is 11 residues. V dropped 8 bases and J dropped 4; count of bases not matched to a gene: 4. Germline lookup yields CDR1 DFQATT and CDR2 SNEGSKA (reference sequence). CDR3 amino acids: CSRDSRYGYTF. CDR3 coding DNA: TGCAGTCGGGACAGTCGCTATGGCTACACCTTC.

The J gene is TRBJ2-3, the V gene TRBV7-2; 7 nucleotides line up with TRBD1. The ends lost 5 bases at V and 13 bases at J; junction bases unmatched: 9. CDR1 and CDR2 (germline): SGHTA, FQGNSA. This CDR3 contains 12 residues. In DNA form, the CDR3 reads TGTGCCAGCAGCAAAGACAGGGTTTCGGAGTATTTT. Amino acids: CASSKDRVSEYF.